This T cell receptor (beta chain) was found in a study of T cells in Graves' hyperthyroidism and ophthalmopathy. In the study overall: Prior to any treatment, at the point of initial diagnosis, peripheral blood was collected. Findings and caveats of the study: A model of 13 V-J features distinguished ophthalmopathy from stable hyperthyroidism.

Each ophthalmopathy patient scored at least 3 on the Clinical Activity Score and at least 4 on NOSPECS grade, with duration under 3 months. PBMCs were obtained from 9 to 10 ml fresh peripheral blood. The CDR3 has 13 amino acids. CDR1 and CDR2 (germline): MNHNS, SASEGT. Between the trimmed V and J ends, which lost 6 bases and 3 bases, there was a span of 11 bases. Note on this clonotype: The antigen is not known.

There were TCR beta CDR3 regions amplified from RNA transcripts. First-round RT-PCR with HTBI primers amplified the TCR CDR3 region. TCRdb processed the multiplex PCR reads anew with MiXCR; each CDR3 protein has one entry. The sample lists a few hundred thousand distinct CDR3 sequences, more than 14% occurring once. The TCR originated in a woman in her 30s with Graves' ophthalmopathy. Sequenced input: blood. The V call is TRBV6-1, the J call TRBJ2-5, with D unclear. The CDR3 DNA reads as TGTGCCAGCAGACCGACCAGAAAAGAGACCCAGTACTTC. It encodes CASRPTRKETQYF.